This TCR beta chain was sequenced for a study of Graves' ophthalmopathy and Graves' hyperthyroidism. The junction had 18 bases not matched to a gene; V was cut back by 0 bases and J by 7 bases. Germline V gene lookup returns CDR1 LNHNV and CDR2 YYDKDF (reference sequence). The CDR3 extends over 19 amino acids. As the template, RNA transcripts were used to amplify TCR beta CDR3 regions. Investigators did first-round RT-PCR with HTBI primers, then second-round multiplex PCR. TCRdb re-derived calls from the multiplex PCR reads in MiXCR, one entry per CDR3 protein. The sample records over a million distinct CDR3 sequences, about 40% being singletons. A few counts support this clonotype.

Sequencing was performed on peripheral blood or thyroid tissue (not recorded which). The source is an adult man with Graves' hyperthyroidism. J is TRBJ1-2 and V is TRBV15; the match to TRBD1 covers 9 bases. DNA of the CDR3: TGTGCCACCAGCAGAGATCCTACACCGGGACAGGGAGGGTCAGGTGGCTACACCTTC. Translating it yields CATSRDPTPGQGGSGGYTF.